This entry lists 32 T cell receptor beta chains sequenced from one sample in a study of beta chain features in type 1 diabetes. Expressed TCRB transcripts were sequenced after all isolated RNA was converted to cDNA. Sequenced by immunoSEQ multiplex PCR; TCRdb stores in-frame clones only, minus some. The table includes around 140,000 clones, roughly 10% detected once. Study results and caveats: There was a moderate but significant shortening of TCRB CDR3s in all four CD4+ subsets of Type 1 diabetes patients.

Their antigen targets remain unknown. Input material: central memory CD4+ T cells from blood. The receptors stem from a man aged 25 to 40 with type 1 diabetes.

CDR3 amino acids: CASSFGGGQEREQYF. CDR3 DNA sequence: TGTGCCAGCAGCTTTGGGGGGGGCCAGGAACGCGAGCAGTACTTC. This rearrangement joins TRBV5-4 to TRBJ2-7; TRBD2 might be the D (7 bases). Looked up from germline, CDR1 is SGHNT and CDR2 is YYREEE (reference sequence). V lost 2 bases and J lost 6, with 18 bases in between. The CDR3 sequence is 15 residues long.

In this sample, this clone turned up many times. The rearrangement uses TRBV11-1 and TRBJ2-3, with TRBD1 matching 10 bases. Per the germline V gene, CDR1 is SGHAT and CDR2 is FQDESV (reference sequence). The CDR3 totals 14 residues. The ends lost 5 bases at V and 6 bases at J; junction bases unmatched: 5. The CDR3 spells CASSRDRGWDTQYF. CDR3 bases: TGTGCCAGCAGCCGGGACAGGGGATGGGATACGCAGTATTTT.

This clone has more than one count but fewer than ten. J is TRBJ2-3 and V is TRBV7-8; perhaps TRBD1 as D (6 bases). Germline V CDR1 and CDR2: SGHVS, FQNEAQ. The V and J ends lost 5 bases and 2 bases respectively, with 20 bases between them. The CDR3 extends over 17 amino acids. The chain's CDR3 is CASSPRTAGEATDTQYF. CDR3 DNA: TGTGCCAGCAGCCCCCGGACAGCCGGGGAAGCCACAGATACGCAGTATTTT.

In this sample, this clone turned up a few times. J is TRBJ1-2 and V is TRBV29-1; 8 bases align to TRBD1. The CDR3 is 13 amino acids. Germline CDR1 and CDR2: SQVTM and ANQGSEA. Trimming removed 3 bases from V and 7 bases from J; junction bases left unmatched: 7. The CDR3 protein is CSVEATGGSGYTF. Here the CDR3 DNA reads TGCAGCGTTGAGGCTACAGGGGGTAGTGGCTACACCTTC.

This clone turned up a few times. The chain couples TRBV7-2 to TRBJ2-5; perhaps TRBD1 as D (6 bases). Trimming took off 5 bases at V and 9 bases at J, with 13 bases between the two ends. The CDR3 is 12 residues long. The germline V gene encodes CDR1 SGHTA and CDR2 FQGNSA. CDR3 in DNA: TGTGCCAGCAGCCTACTCCAGGGGCCCCAGTACTTC. Translating it yields CASSLLQGPQYF.

The rearrangement joins TRBV6-5 to TRBJ2-3; 10 bases agree with TRBD2. CDR1 MNHEY and CDR2 SVGAGI come from the germline V gene. Trimming took 10 bases from V and 10 from J; bases not matched to a gene: 14. The CDR3 consists of 14 residues. The CDR3 sequence: CATRTSGQSVAQYF. DNA for the CDR3: TGTGCCACCCGGACTAGCGGCCAGAGTGTTGCGCAGTATTTT.

This clone was seen a handful of times. The genes are TRBV30 and TRBJ2-7; perhaps TRBD2 as D (6 bases). The CDR3 totals 10 residues. Germline-derived CDR1 and CDR2 are GTSNPN and SVGIG (reference sequence). Trimming stripped 5 bases from V and 9 bases from J, with 11 bases between. The CDR3 loop is CAWGRDSQYF. CDR3 bases: TGTGCCTGGGGACGGGACTCGCAGTACTTC.

This clone was seen a handful of times. The J gene is TRBJ2-3, the V gene TRBV7-3, with 9 positions matching TRBD1. The CDR3 covers 14 residues. Germline V gene lookup returns CDR1 SGHTA and CDR2 FQGTGA. J was trimmed by 5 bases and V by 3 bases; bases with no gene match: 3. CDR3 bases: TGTGCCAGCAGCTTGGACAGGGGAGGAGATACGCAGTATTTT. Translation gives CASSLDRGGDTQYF.

This chain uses TRBV6-6 with TRBJ2-1, with D tentatively TRBD2 (6 bases). Germline CDR1 reads MNHNY; CDR2 reads SVGAGI (reference sequence). The CDR3 contains 15 residues. Trimming left V 2 bases short and J 0 bases short, with 8 bases between. The CDR3 sequence is CASSYAGSSYNEQFF. The CDR3 DNA reads TGTGCCAGCAGTTACGCGGGGAGCTCCTACAATGAGCAGTTCTTC.

This clone was observed a few times. The chain carries TRBV5-4 and TRBJ2-7, with a weak D call TRBD1 (6 bases). CDR3 length equals 12 residues. Trimming took off 3 bases at V and 6 bases at J, with 10 bases between the two ends. Germline V gene sequence: CDR1 SGHNT, CDR2 YYREEE (reference sequence). The CDR3 region has the DNA TGTGCCAGCAGCTCAATACAGGGCGAGCAGTACTTC. Encoded protein: CASSSIQGEQYF.

The rearrangement uses TRBV2 and TRBJ2-7, with TRBD1 as a possible D gene (5 bases). This CDR3 contains 11 residues. From germline, CDR1 is SNHLY and CDR2 FYNNEI. Trimming pared 6 bases from V and 3 bases from J, leaving 6 bases between. The CDR3 loop is CASSQGYEQYF. The DNA of the CDR3 is TGTGCCAGCAGCCAGGGCTACGAGCAGTACTTC. The full variable domain, rest sourced from reference TRBV2 and TRBJ2-7, is EPEVTQTPSHQVTQMGQEVILRCVPISNHLYFYWYRQILGQKVEFLVSFYNNEISEKSEIFDDQFSVERPDGSNFTLKIRSTKLEDSAMYFCASSQGYEQYFGPGTRLTVT.

This clone occurred many times. The chain carries TRBV5-1 and TRBJ2-3, with 16 bases fitting TRBD2. CDR1 SGHRS and CDR2 YFSETQ come from the germline V gene. The V segment lost 4 bases and the J segment 5 bases; nucleotides outside the gene matches: 10. The CDR3 spans 18 residues. The CDR3 is CASSLGTSGGATRDTQYF. The CDR3 DNA reads TGCGCCAGCAGCCTAGGGACTAGCGGGGGGGCAACGCGAGATACGCAGTATTTT.

Only a few counts were recorded for this clone. The V and J genes are TRBV27 and TRBJ1-1; D not certain. Germline-derived CDR1 and CDR2 are MNHEY and SMNVEV (reference sequence). V lost 7 bases and J lost 0, with 9 bases in between. The length of the CDR3 is 13 residues. The CDR3 region has the DNA TGTGCCAGCAACTACCGTTTGAACACTGAAGCTTTCTTT. It codes for CASNYRLNTEAFF.

In this sample, this clone turned up many times. The V and J genes are TRBV2 and TRBJ1-1; 7 bases agree with TRBD1. Per the germline V gene, CDR1 is SNHLY and CDR2 is FYNNEI. The CDR3 runs 12 residues. Losses at the gene ends were 5 bases for V and 4 bases for J; bases not matched to a gene: 1. CDR3 coding DNA: TGTGCCAGCAGTACAGGGGTCACTGAAGCTTTCTTT. Residues: CASSTGVTEAFF. The complete variable domain, with remaining parts taken from reference TRBV2 and TRBJ1-1, reads EPEVTQTPSHQVTQMGQEVILRCVPISNHLYFYWYRQILGQKVEFLVSFYNNEISEKSEIFDDQFSVERPDGSNFTLKIRSTKLEDSAMYFCASSTGVTEAFFGQGTRLTVV.

This clone was counted a few times. This chain links TRBV25-1 with TRBJ1-4, with TRBD1 matching 7 bases. The CDR3 has 16 residues. The junction had 13 bases not matched to a gene; V was cut back by 4 bases and J by 8 bases. The germline gives CDR1 MGHDK, CDR2 SYGVNS. The DNA for the CDR3 is TGTGCCAGCAGTGGGGGACAGCCTGCCGCTCTGGAAAAACTGTTTTTT. Its protein is CASSGGQPAALEKLFF.

The J gene is TRBJ2-3, the V gene TRBV5-4; D perhaps matches TRBD2 (5 bases). CDR3 size: 14 residues. Germline loops: CDR1 SGHNT, CDR2 YYREEE (reference sequence). Trimming took off 4 bases at V and 0 bases at J, with 9 bases between the two ends. The CDR3 sequence is CASSPRTSTDTQYF. In nucleotides, the CDR3 is TGTGCCAGCAGCCCTCGGACTAGCACAGATACGCAGTATTTT.

The CDR3 DNA is TGTGCCAGCAGCTTGAATTATATGACAGGGAGAGGGGGACCCCAAGAGACCCAGTACTTC. Amino acids: CASSLNYMTGRGGPQETQYF. The rearrangement links TRBV5-8 to TRBJ2-5; 7 nucleotides align to TRBD1. This CDR3 spans 20 amino acids. The ends lost 1 base at V and 1 base at J; junction bases unmatched: 19. Looked up from germline, CDR1 is SGHTS and CDR2 is YDEGEE.

This sequence joins TRBV5-1 and TRBJ2-1; 13 nucleotides align to TRBD2. J gave up 2 bases and V 4 bases, and 3 bases lay outside the gene matches. Looked up from germline, CDR1 is SGHRS and CDR2 is YFSETQ. The CDR3 sequence is 16 residues long. The CDR3 sequence is CASSIGLAGAYNEQFF. As DNA, the CDR3 is TGCGCCAGCAGCATCGGACTAGCGGGGGCCTACAATGAGCAGTTCTTC.

The table lists this clone with a few counts. The chain recombines TRBV4-1 with TRBJ1-4; a possible D gene is TRBD1 (6 bases). Germline V gives CDR1 MGHRA, CDR2 YSYEKL. V gave up 0 bases and J gave up 4 bases, with 15 bases separating them. The CDR3 sequence is 17 residues long. DNA of the CDR3: TGCGCCAGCAGCCAAGAAGCAGGGGTTTTTGGTAATGAAAAACTGTTTTTT. As protein: CASSQEAGVFGNEKLFF.

This clone was counted between two and nine times. V gene TRBV6-5 combines with J gene TRBJ1-6; D call uncertain. V lost 6 bases to trimming and J lost 10 bases, with 13 bases between them. The CDR3 loop spans 13 amino acids. CDR1 is MNHEY, CDR2 SVGAGI, per germline. In DNA, the CDR3 is TGTGCCAGCAGCCCTTTCCGTTCCTCACCCCTCCACTTT. Its protein is CASSPFRSSPLHF.

The genes are TRBV7-9 and TRBJ2-1; TRBD1 might be the D (6 bases). The CDR3 sequence is 14 residues long. The V and J ends lost 10 bases and 8 bases respectively, with 21 bases between them. CDR1 is SEHNR and CDR2 is FQNEAQ in the germline V gene (reference sequence). In DNA form, the CDR3 reads TGTGCCACTACCGTGGGTCAGGGGTTCGATGAGCAGTTCTTC. Its protein is CATTVGQGFDEQFF.

This clone was seen at least ten times. The chain joins TRBV9 to TRBJ2-2; 8 bases are shared with TRBD1. This CDR3 spans 15 amino acids. V was pared by 0 bases and J by 5 bases, with 3 bases of the junction left unmatched. Germline CDR1 SGDLS, CDR2 YYNGEE. CDR3 in amino acids: CASSVAHRGTGELFF. The DNA for the CDR3 is TGTGCCAGCAGCGTAGCTCACAGGGGGACCGGGGAGCTGTTTTTT.

The sample holds a few counts of this clone. The chain uses TRBV7-9 and TRBJ1-1; D may be TRBD1 (5 bases). V was clipped by 5 bases and J by 0 bases, with 16 bases between them. The CDR3 sequence is 16 residues long. The germline V gene has CDR1 SEHNR and CDR2 FQNEAQ (reference sequence). The CDR3 bases are TGTGCCAGCAGCCCCGGGGGGGACCTAATGAACACTGAAGCTTTCTTT. This codes for CASSPGGDLMNTEAFF.

A word on this clone: Other DNA sequences in this specimen translate into the identical CDR3. This chain joins TRBV7-2 and TRBJ2-7; maybe TRBD1 (5 bases). Trimming took off 3 bases at V and 4 bases at J, with 10 bases between the two ends. The CDR3 runs to 13 residues. Germline V CDR1 and CDR2: SGHTA, FQGNSA. CDR3 nucleotide sequence: TGTGCCAGCAGCTTGCCAGGGCGGTACGAGCAGTACTTC. Translated, it gives CASSLPGRYEQYF.

This clone was picked up a small number of times. The chain has TRBV27 and TRBJ1-6; TRBD1 matches at 9 bases. Trimming at V came to 3 bases and at J to 4 bases, leaving 4 bases not matched to a gene. The germline V gene encodes CDR1 MNHEY and CDR2 SMNVEV (reference sequence). The CDR3 is 16 amino acids. This CDR3 is CASSFGTGRYNSPLHF. In DNA, the CDR3 is TGTGCCAGCAGTTTTGGGACAGGGCGATATAATTCACCCCTCCACTTT.

This clone has just a few counts. The chain joins TRBV5-6 to TRBJ2-5, with 11 positions matching TRBD2. The V and J ends lost 4 bases and 5 bases, in that order; junction bases with no gene match: 7. Germline values: CDR1 SGHDT, CDR2 YYEEEE. This CDR3 is built from 15 residues. The CDR3 DNA sequence: TGTGCCAGCAGCCCCGTCGGGACTAGCGGCGAGACCCAGTACTTC. It specifies CASSPVGTSGETQYF.

This clone was observed a handful of times. The chain couples TRBV28 to TRBJ1-2; maybe TRBD1 (5 bases). CDR1 MDHEN and CDR2 SYDVKM come from the germline V gene. This CDR3 contains 13 residues. V lost 6 bases to trimming and J lost 8 bases, with 16 bases between them. CDR3 in amino acids: CASSPGPGLGYTF. The DNA for the CDR3 is TGTGCCAGCAGCCCCGGGCCGGGACTCGGCTACACCTTC.

V gene TRBV5-4 combines with J gene TRBJ1-1; D not certain. The CDR3 is 15 residues long. Germline V gene data show CDR1 as SGHNT and CDR2 as YYREEE (reference sequence). V was clipped by 0 bases and J by 1 base, with 10 bases between them. In DNA, the CDR3 is TGTGCCAGCAGCTTGGTGGTAGGAGGGAACACTGAAGCTTTCTTT. Its translation is CASSLVVGGNTEAFF.

This clone was seen a few times. V usage is TRBV5-1 and J usage is TRBJ2-1; maybe TRBD1 (5 bases). Trimming cost V 0 bases and J 7 bases, with 14 bases left between them. The CDR3 consists of 15 residues. Per germline, CDR1 SGHRS and CDR2 YFSETQ. CDR3 loop: CASSLDGRGGNEQFF. The DNA for the CDR3 is TGCGCCAGCAGCTTGGACGGAAGGGGTGGGAATGAGCAGTTCTTC.

The chain joins TRBV7-2 to TRBJ1-4; D gene ambiguous. V lost 2 bases and J 2 bases, leaving 9 bases between the germline ends. This CDR3 has 15 amino acids. The germline CDR1 and CDR2 sequences are SGHTA and FQGNSA. CDR3 DNA sequence: TGTGCCAGCAGCTTATTCGGAGGGACTAATGAAAAACTGTTTTTT. Its protein is CASSLFGGTNEKLFF. The variable domain in full, with the rest retrieved from reference TRBV7-2 and TRBJ1-4, is GAGVSQSPSNKVTEKGKDVELRCDPISGHTALYWYRQSLGQGLEFLIYFQGNSAPDKSGLPSDRFSAERTGGSVSTLTIQRTQQEDSAVYLCASSLFGGTNEKLFFGSGTQLSVL.

This clone was seen more than once but under ten times. CDR3 sequence reads: CSVGSGAYTDTQYF. The DNA for the CDR3 is TGCAGCGTTGGTTCTGGGGCTTACACAGATACGCAGTATTTT. The chain combines TRBV29-1 with TRBJ2-3, with D tentatively TRBD1 (5 bases). Trimming stripped 4 bases from V and 2 bases from J, with 13 bases between. Germline V gene data show CDR1 as SQVTM and CDR2 as ANQGSEA. The CDR3 length is 14 residues.

The gene calls are TRBV10-1 and TRBJ2-7; D is ambiguous. V was pared by 5 bases and J by 0 bases, with 5 bases between. This CDR3 is 12 amino acids long. CDR1 and CDR2 (germline): WNHNN, SYGVQD (reference sequence). As DNA, the CDR3 is TGCGCCAGCAGTCCAGGCTCCTACGAGCAGTACTTC. It codes for CASSPGSYEQYF.